The present entry profiles one T cell receptor (delta chain) with its context. The specificity of this receptor is unknown. Only one base separates this from a far larger clonotype, so it likely reflects a read error. Preparation of the library involved RT-PCR. Instrument used: Illumina MiSeq. TCRdb called clones from the public reads with CATT, and repeated DNA sequences were later combined into one row. The sample includes over a thousand delta-chain clones, with more than 25% observed a single time. The ten largest account for about 33% of the sample. The germline V gene encodes CDR1 GEAIGNYY and CDR2 EKD. Unmatched junction bases come to 7, with V trimmed by 2 bases and J by 1 base. Its CDR3 holds 18 amino acids, cysteine through phenylalanine. CDR3 DNA only is kept here, 54 bases in frame from base 1. These data originate in a study of gammadelta T cells in human blood (dated by TCRdb to the early 2020s).

General findings and caveats noted by the study authors: According to the study, polyclonal expansion of innate gamma-delta T cells right after birth appeared to be driven by microbial exposure.

Here the chain combines TRDV2 and TRDJ3, and 7 junction bases match TRDD3. In the absence of a J gene in TCRdb, the DNA was matched to germline to assign it here. The receptor's source is a human donor. The material sequenced was Vgamma9Vdelta2 gamma-delta T cells from adult blood. The DNA sequence reads TGTGCCTGTGACATGGGATACTCTTCGTCCTGGGACACCCGACAGATGTTTTTC. Its protein reads: CACDMGYSSSWDTRQMFF.